This T cell receptor beta chain appears in the sequencing data of a study of CD8 T cells in Susac syndrome. Study-level results: As the study acknowledged, the number of individuals who were part of its TCR sequencing and HLA analysis was relatively small.

The germline V and J ends were trimmed by 5 bases and 8 bases, with 7 bases remaining between them. The CDR3 loop spans 11 amino acids. Reverse transcription of about 0.45 to 1 ug RNA was performed with random hexamers. Across 54 Vbeta and 13 Jbeta, TCR beta CDR3 was amplified with immunoSEQ multiplex PCR. TCRdb ran MiXCR on the immunoSEQ multiplex PCR reads and lists one entry per CDR3 protein. The data show about 120,000 distinct CDR3 sequences, with 92% seen just once and 0.13% to 0.15% held by the top ten. In regard to this clonotype: Its specificity is not known.

CD8+ and CD4+ T cells from blood underwent TCR beta sequencing, which was carried out in a high-throughput format. The chain links TRBV12-3 or TRBV12-4 to TRBJ1-3; D not resolved. Sequenced: CD4+ T cells from PBMCs. This receptor was identified in a human donor in good health. Here the CDR3 DNA reads TGTGCCAGCAGTCCTGATTACACCATATATTTT. Its translation: CASSPDYTIYF.